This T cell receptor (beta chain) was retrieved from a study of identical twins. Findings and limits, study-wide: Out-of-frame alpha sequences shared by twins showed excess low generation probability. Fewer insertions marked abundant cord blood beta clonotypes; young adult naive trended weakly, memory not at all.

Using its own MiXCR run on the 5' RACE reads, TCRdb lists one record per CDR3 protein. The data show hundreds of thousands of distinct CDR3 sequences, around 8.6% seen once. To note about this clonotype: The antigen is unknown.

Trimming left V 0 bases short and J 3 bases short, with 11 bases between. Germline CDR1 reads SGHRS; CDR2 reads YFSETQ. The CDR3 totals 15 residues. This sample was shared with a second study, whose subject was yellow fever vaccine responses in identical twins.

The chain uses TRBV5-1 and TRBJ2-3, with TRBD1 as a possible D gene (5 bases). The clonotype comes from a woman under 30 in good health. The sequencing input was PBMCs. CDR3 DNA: TGCGCCAGCAGCTTGGAGGGGTCCCTTACAGATACGCAGTATTTT. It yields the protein CASSLEGSLTDTQYF.